This is a list of T cell receptor beta chains from one sample in a study of T cell repertoires in cytomegalovirus infection. These TCRs' antigens remain unknown. TCRdb analysed the reads with MiXCR anew, one entry per CDR3 protein. The sample yields about 770,000 distinct CDR3 sequences, roughly 29% seen once. The sequencing here drew on cultured CD8+ T cells from PBMCs, taken from culture after CMV antigen stimulation. The source is a human donor in good health (CMV status not recorded). Some clones in this sample may be carry-over from other donors' samples. The CDR3 runs from the conserved cysteine through the conserved F or W. Each record gives: J gene, D gene, clone size, V gene, CDR3 protein, CDR3 DNA. A D gene is named only where the DNA matches it firmly. Size is omitted from some rows. Given values are once, few, many or a class for expanded clones.

>TRBJ1-5|.|.|TRBV6-2/TRBV6-3
CASSFARDTGDEPQHF
TGTGCCAGCAGTTTCGCCCGGGACACGGGAGATGAGCCCCAGCATTTT
>TRBJ2-3|TRBD2|.|TRBV24-1
CATRPSGGWDAQYF
TGTGCCACCAGGCCTAGCGGGGGGTGGGATGCGCAGTATTTT
>TRBJ1-5|.|many|TRBV7-6
CASSLKGTPSNQPQHF
TGTGCCAGCAGCTTAAAAGGTACTCCTAGCAATCAGCCCCAGCATTTT
>TRBJ2-7|.|.|TRBV19
CASIIYVDGSYEQYF
TGTGCCAGTATTATCTATGTTGATGGCTCCTACGAGCAGTACTTC
>TRBJ2-2|.|many|TRBV7-8
CASSPTGIGELFF
TGTGCCAGCAGCCCCACAGGGATCGGGGAGCTGTTTTTT
>TRBJ1-3|TRBD1|many|TRBV7-2
CASSLGGQGTVGNTIYF
TGTGCCAGCAGCTTAGGGGGACAGGGTACCGTCGGAAACACCATATATTTT
>TRBJ1-5|TRBD1|.|TRBV5-6
CASSRGQNRYSNQPQHF
TGTGCCAGCAGCAGGGGACAGAATCGTTATAGCAATCAGCCCCAGCATTTT
>TRBJ1-4|.|.|TRBV23-1
CASSPRVWEAGSNEKLFF
TGCGCCAGCAGCCCTCGAGTCTGGGAGGCAGGGTCGAATGAAAAACTGTTTTTT
>TRBJ1-1|.|.|TRBV27
CASSLAGISEAFF
TGTGCTAGCAGTTTAGCAGGTATCTCCGAAGCTTTCTTT
>TRBJ1-1|TRBD1|few|TRBV6-5
CASSYQAGTGKRVNTEAFF
TGTGCCAGCAGTTACCAAGCCGGGACAGGGAAGAGGGTGAACACTGAAGCTTTCTTT
>TRBJ1-1|.|.|TRBV3-1
CASSLDSTPVAFF
TGTGCCAGCAGCTTAGACTCGACACCCGTGGCTTTCTTT
>TRBJ1-2|.|.|TRBV7-8
CASRGERGNYGYTF
TGTGCCAGCAGAGGGGAGCGAGGGAACTATGGCTACACCTTC
>TRBJ2-1|.|.|TRBV11-3
CASSDSSEDEQFF
TGTGCCAGCAGCGACAGTAGCGAGGATGAGCAGTTCTTC
>TRBJ1-1|.|.|TRBV7-9
CASSLVGRRDPIGNTEAFF
TGTGCCAGCAGCCTAGTGGGGCGTAGGGACCCAATCGGGAACACTGAAGCTTTCTTT
>TRBJ1-5|TRBD1|.|TRBV6-1
CAPDRVGQPQHF
TGTGCCCCGGACAGGGTCGGTCAGCCCCAGCATTTT
>TRBJ1-3|.|.|TRBV7-4
CASSPWGRATGNTIYF
TGTGCCAGCAGCCCTTGGGGCAGGGCGACTGGAAACACCATATATTTT
>TRBJ1-5|TRBD1|.|TRBV15
CATRDRDSNQPQHF
TGTGCCACCAGGGACAGGGATAGCAATCAGCCCCAGCATTTT
>TRBJ2-3|TRBD2|many|TRBV11-2
CASSLDRTSFGTDTQYF
TGTGCCAGCAGCTTAGATCGGACTAGCTTTGGGACAGATACGCAGTATTTT
>TRBJ2-1|.|.|TRBV6-6
CASSLLTVASPREEFF
TGTGCCAGCAGCCTCCTTACGGTGGCATCGCCGCGGGAAGAGTTCTTC
>TRBJ2-2|TRBD2|many|TRBV11-3
CASRRRGSGELFF
TGTGCCAGCAGACGGCGGGGGTCCGGGGAGCTGTTTTTT
>TRBJ2-2|.|.|TRBV28
CASSKDGATGELFF
TGTGCCAGCAGCAAGGATGGGGCCACCGGGGAGCTGTTTTTT
>TRBJ2-7|TRBD1|.|TRBV27
CASSQIGTGEYEQYF
TGTGCCAGCAGTCAGATCGGGACAGGTGAATACGAGCAGTACTTC
>TRBJ2-2|.|.|TRBV6-4
CASISDYTGELFF
TGTGCCAGCATAAGCGACTACACCGGGGAGCTGTTTTTT
>TRBJ2-3|.|many|TRBV6-5
CASSFTGSTDTQYF
TGTGCCAGCAGTTTCACTGGGAGCACAGATACGCAGTATTTT
>TRBJ2-1|TRBD1|.|TRBV28
CASSFWGQGYEQFF
TGTGCCAGCAGCTTTTGGGGACAGGGCTATGAGCAGTTCTTC
>TRBJ2-5|.|few|TRBV20-1
CSAPVWETQYF
TGCAGTGCCCCCGTTTGGGAGACCCAGTACTTC
>TRBJ2-1|TRBD2|few|TRBV29-1
CSVTSGEYNEQFF
TGCAGCGTTACTAGCGGGGAATACAATGAGCAGTTCTTC
>TRBJ1-4|.|few|TRBV6-2/TRBV6-3
CASSDRDATNEKLFF
TGTGCCAGCAGTGACCGGGATGCAACTAATGAAAAACTGTTTTTT
>TRBJ1-5|TRBD1|.|TRBV28
CASSLNRQGDAFRIATQPQQF
TGTGCCAGCAGTTTAAACCGCCAGGGGGACGCTTTCCGAATAGCAACTCAGCCCCAGCAGTTT
>TRBJ2-5|.|.|TRBV4-3
CASSQRFREDIPETQYF
TGCGCCAGCAGCCAACGTTTCAGGGAGGACATCCCAGAGACCCAGTACTTC